The following is a T cell receptor (beta chain) sequence with its context. Its antigen is not identified. Profiled with immunoSEQ multiplex PCR; TCRdb holds only in-frame clones, not every one. This sample carries over 75,000 clones, approximately 82% of them seen once, and the ten largest clones take 32%. This sample is part of a study of cytotoxic CD8 clonotypes in ibrutinib-treated CLL. Study background: The cohort had over nine relapsed/refractory and some 16 treatment-naive patients, 17 IGHV unmutated.

V shed 2 bases and J 9 bases; nucleotides not matched to a gene: 16. CDR1 and CDR2 from the germline V gene are GTSNPN and SVGIG (reference sequence). The CDR3 runs 18 residues. Findings and caveats of the study: The study found baseline clonality above age-matched healthy donors, tracking circulating CD8+ T-cell counts. Clonality, elevated at ibrutinib response, dropped back toward baseline at progression.

The rearrangement uses TRBV30 and TRBJ2-3; 14 positions match TRBD2. The TCR was taken from a human donor with chronic lymphocytic leukemia. The starting material was PBMCs, obtained after 12 months of ibrutinib treatment. The CDR3 nucleotides read TGTGCCTGGAGTCCGACTAGCGGGGGGGCTGCCGACCGGAAAACGCAGTATTTT. Protein sequence: CAWSPTSGGAADRKTQYF.